The 6 T cell receptor beta chains reported below all come from one sample, sequenced in a study of blood T cell repertoires in COVID-19. Produced via immunoSEQ multiplex PCR; TCRdb's table is partial and in-frame only. This sample has about 280,000 clones, with around 85% found just once. Sequencing was done on a sample of PBMCs or T cells enriched from blood (not recorded which). The receptors here all came from a woman aged 45-65 years who had recovered from COVID-19.

The genes are TRBV7-9 and TRBJ2-3; TRBD2 matches at 7 bases. V shed 2 bases and J 0 bases; nucleotides not matched to a gene: 8. This CDR3 has 17 amino acids. CDR1 is SEHNR and CDR2 is FQNEAQ in the germline V gene (reference sequence). In DNA, the CDR3 is TGTGCCAGCAGCTTACCGCTAGCGGAGATAAGCACAGATACGCAGTATTTT. Its protein is CASSLPLAEISTDTQYF.

J is TRBJ1-4 and V is TRBV28; 9 nucleotides match TRBD1. The V gene end was trimmed by 5 bases and the J gene end by 7 bases; junction bases not matched to a gene: 8. CDR3 length: 15 amino acids. Germline V gene data show CDR1 as MDHEN and CDR2 as SYDVKM. The chain's CDR3 is CASSGQGRMVEKLFF. The CDR3 region has the DNA TGTGCCAGCAGTGGACAGGGGAGGATGGTTGAAAAACTGTTTTTT.

The gene calls are TRBV5-6 and TRBJ2-3; tentatively, D is TRBD2 (5 bases). From germline, CDR1 is SGHDT and CDR2 YYEEEE. Deletions cut 0 bases from V and 2 bases from J, with 10 bases between. This CDR3 region has 15 residues. The CDR3 DNA follows: TGTGCCAGCAGCTTGGTCGGGATGTACACAGATACGCAGTATTTT. It yields the protein CASSLVGMYTDTQYF.

V gene TRBV15 combines with J gene TRBJ2-2; D perhaps matches TRBD2 (7 bases). Per germline, CDR1 LNHNV and CDR2 YYDKDF (reference sequence). The CDR3 length is 16 residues. V shed 0 bases and J shed 4 bases, with 12 bases lying between them. CDR3: CATSRDGGASTGELFF. DNA of the CDR3: TGTGCCACCAGCAGAGATGGGGGGGCGTCCACCGGGGAGCTGTTTTTT.

The chain combines TRBV2 with TRBJ2-2; D remains ambiguous. Germline V gene lookup returns CDR1 SNHLY and CDR2 FYNNEI. V was pared by 6 bases and J by 4 bases, with 12 bases between. The CDR3 loop spans 14 amino acids. The chain's CDR3 is CASSERLSTGELFF. CDR3 sequence (DNA): TGTGCCAGCAGCGAGAGATTGAGCACCGGGGAGCTGTTTTTT. The full variable domain, rest sourced from reference TRBV2 and TRBJ2-2, is EPEVTQTPSHQVTQMGQEVILRCVPISNHLYFYWYRQILGQKVEFLVSFYNNEISEKSEIFDDQFSVERPDGSNFTLKIRSTKLEDSAMYFCASSERLSTGELFFGEGSRLTVL.

This clone has only one observation. The chain has TRBV14 and TRBJ2-1, with a tentative D call TRBD2 (6 bases). V dropped 4 bases and J dropped 9 bases, with 16 bases sitting between them. Germline CDR1 is SGHDN and CDR2 is FVKESK. This CDR3 has 14 amino acids. The DNA for the CDR3 is TGTGCCAGCAGCCGACTAGTCGTAAGCGGTGAGCAGTTCTTC. Translation: CASSRLVVSGEQFF. Together with reference TRBV14 and TRBJ2-1, the CDR3 gives the full variable domain: EAGVTQFPSHSVIEKGQTVTLRCDPISGHDNLYWYRRVMGKEIKFLLHFVKESKQDESGMPNNRFLAERTGGTYSTLKVQPAELEDSGVYFCASSRLVVSGEQFFGPGTRLTVL.